This record covers a single T cell receptor (beta chain). No antigen is known for it. This sample is drawn from a study of cytomegalovirus exposure and HLA in healthy donors. Study findings and constraints: The classifier was said to identify cytomegalovirus status with high specificity and sensitivity. Apparent HLA restriction characterized most CMV-associated TCR beta chains in a later analysis. Productive status was seen about 90% or about 30% of the time for most TCR beta V segments in an earlier analysis.

PCR amplification relied on 60 Vbeta primers (plus 13 Jbeta primers). The table came from immunoSEQ multiplex PCR; TCRdb's copy has only in-frame clones and leaves some out. The data show around 170,000 clones, around 80% seen once. The CDR3 runs 16 residues. Germline assignment: CDR1 SNHLY and CDR2 FYNNEI. V lost 9 bases to trimming and J lost 3 bases; unmatched junction nucleotides: 12. Sequenced sample: PBMCs. This TCR derives from a woman aged 45-65 years in good health and CMV-seropositive. The chain employs TRBV2 and TRBJ1-3, with 9 bases lining up with TRBD1. The CDR3 region is CASIRDRDLYGNTIYF. As DNA, the CDR3 is TGTGCCAGTATACGGGACAGGGATTTATATGGAAACACCATATATTTT.